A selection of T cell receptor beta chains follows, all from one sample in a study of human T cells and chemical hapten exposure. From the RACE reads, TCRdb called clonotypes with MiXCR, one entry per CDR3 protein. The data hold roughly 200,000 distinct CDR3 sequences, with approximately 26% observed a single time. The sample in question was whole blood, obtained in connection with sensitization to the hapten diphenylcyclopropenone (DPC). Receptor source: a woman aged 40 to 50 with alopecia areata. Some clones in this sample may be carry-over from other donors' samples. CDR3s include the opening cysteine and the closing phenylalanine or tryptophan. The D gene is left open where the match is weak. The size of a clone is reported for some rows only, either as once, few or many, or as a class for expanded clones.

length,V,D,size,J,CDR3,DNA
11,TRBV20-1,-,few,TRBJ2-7,CSGGRAHEQYF,TGCAGTGGCGGCAGGGCCCACGAGCAGTACTTC
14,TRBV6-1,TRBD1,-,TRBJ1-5,CASTPGQGNQPQHF,TGTGCCAGCACCCCAGGACAGGGGAATCAGCCCCAGCATTTT
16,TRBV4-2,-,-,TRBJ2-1,CASSQDYILRGNEQFF,TGTGCCAGCAGCCAAGATTACATTTTAAGGGGCAATGAGCAGTTCTTC
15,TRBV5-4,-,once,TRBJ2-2,CASSLKGRNTGELFF,TGTGCCAGCTCTTTGAAGGGCAGAAACACCGGGGAGCTGTTTTTT
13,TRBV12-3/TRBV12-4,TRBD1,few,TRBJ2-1,CASGRDRANEQFF,TGTGCCAGCGGACGGGACAGGGCCAATGAGCAGTTCTTC
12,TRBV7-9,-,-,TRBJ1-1,CASSLSPNEAFF,TGTGCCAGCAGCTTATCTCCCAATGAAGCTTTCTTT
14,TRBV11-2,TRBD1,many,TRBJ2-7,CASSSTTGKGEQYF,TGTGCCAGCAGCTCGACGACAGGGAAGGGCGAGCAGTACTTC
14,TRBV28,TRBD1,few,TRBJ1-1,CASSIGTANTEAFF,TGTGCCAGCAGCATCGGGACAGCGAACACTGAAGCTTTCTTT
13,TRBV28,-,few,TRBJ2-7,CASSTPGDYEQYF,TGTGCCAGCAGTACCCCCGGAGACTACGAGCAGTACTTC
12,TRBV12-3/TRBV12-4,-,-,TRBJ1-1,CASSFLLGEAFF,TGTGCCAGCAGTTTCCTCCTTGGGGAAGCTTTCTTT
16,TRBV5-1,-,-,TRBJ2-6,CASSTDPFSGANVLTF,TGCGCCAGCAGCACCGACCCGTTCTCTGGGGCCAACGTCCTGACTTTC
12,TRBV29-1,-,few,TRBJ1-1,CSVAGQGPEAFF,TGCAGCGTGGCGGGGCAGGGGCCTGAAGCTTTCTTT
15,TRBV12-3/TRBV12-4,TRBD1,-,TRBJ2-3,CASSLVQGARDTQYF,TGTGCCAGCAGTTTAGTCCAGGGGGCGAGAGATACGCAGTATTTT
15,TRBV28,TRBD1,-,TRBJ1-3,CASSIGQGSHSTIYF,TGTGCCAGCAGTATCGGACAGGGGTCACATAGCACCATATATTTT
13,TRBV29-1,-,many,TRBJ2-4,CSVGAGDGNIQYF,TGCAGCGTGGGGGCAGGGGATGGAAACATTCAGTACTTC
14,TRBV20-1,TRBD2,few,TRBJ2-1,CSELPSGRTDEQFF,TGCAGTGAATTGCCTAGCGGGAGAACGGATGAGCAGTTCTTC
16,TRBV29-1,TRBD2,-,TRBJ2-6,CSVGKAGGSGANVLTF,TGCAGCGTTGGTAAAGCGGGAGGCTCTGGGGCCAACGTCCTGACTTTC
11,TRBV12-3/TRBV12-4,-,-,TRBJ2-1,CASSLVAEQFF,TGTGCCAGCAGTCTAGTAGCTGAGCAGTTCTTC
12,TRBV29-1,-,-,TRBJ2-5,CSGSGKRETQYF,TGCAGCGGTTCAGGGAAACGAGAGACCCAGTACTTC
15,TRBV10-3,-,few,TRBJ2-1,CAISDSFSSYNEQFF,TGTGCCATCAGTGATAGCTTTAGCTCCTACAATGAGCAGTTCTTC